The next 19 T cell receptor beta chains were all read from a single sample in a study of OX40 agonist ivuxolimab in advanced cancers. The protocol was immunoSEQ multiplex PCR, while the TCRdb copy is restricted to in-frame clones and leaves out a portion. The profile shows fewer than 95,000 clones, more than 85% of them singletons. This specimen consisted of CD4+ or CD8+ T cells sorted from blood, obtained in a trial of the OX40 agonist ivuxolimab. Receptor source: an adult with an advanced solid tumor such as melanoma, head and neck, liver or kidney cancer.

V usage is TRBV2 and J usage is TRBJ2-1; the D is unclear. This CDR3 contains 12 residues. Trimming took 6 bases from V and 10 from J, leaving 13 bases between them. Germline V gene data show CDR1 as SNHLY and CDR2 as FYNNEI. CDR3 DNA sequence: TGTGCCAGCAGCTACCTTGCGCGGGAGCAGTTCTTC. This encodes CASSYLAREQFF.

V usage is TRBV6-1 and J usage is TRBJ1-3; D remains ambiguous. The V end was cut by 2 bases, the J end by 2 bases, with 7 bases between. Germline CDR1 is MNHNS and CDR2 is SASEGT. This CDR3 contains 14 residues. The CDR3 region is CASSELSAGNTIYF. DNA of the CDR3: TGTGCCAGCAGTGAACTTTCCGCTGGAAACACCATATATTTT.

This chain connects TRBV7-9 to TRBJ1-1; D remains ambiguous. The germline CDR1 and CDR2 sequences are SEHNR and FQNEAQ (reference sequence). V dropped 4 bases and J dropped 6 bases, with 18 bases sitting between them. This CDR3 is built from 15 residues. CDR3 DNA: TGTGCCAGCAGCTCCGGACTCCCGGCGGTGCCTGAAGCTTTCTTT. This codes for CASSSGLPAVPEAFF.

The rearrangement joins TRBV6-5 to TRBJ2-1; possibly TRBD1 or TRBD2 for D (6 bases each). This CDR3 is built from 15 residues. Germline lookup yields CDR1 MNHEY and CDR2 SVGAGI. V was clipped by 5 bases and J by 5 bases, with 16 bases between them. The CDR3 is CASSTGLGGHNEQFF. The DNA of the CDR3 is TGTGCCAGCAGTACGGGACTTGGGGGCCACAATGAGCAGTTCTTC.

The chain joins TRBV30 to TRBJ1-4, with 7 bases fitting TRBD1. Germline V CDR1 and CDR2: GTSNPN, SVGIG (reference sequence). V shed 7 bases and J 3 bases; nucleotides not matched to a gene: 5. The CDR3 length is 13 residues. The CDR3 bases are TGTGCCTCAACAGGGGTGGCTAATGAAAAACTGTTTTTT. Residues: CASTGVANEKLFF. The whole variable domain, filled in from reference TRBV30 and TRBJ1-4, reads SQTIHQWPATLVQPVGSPLSLECTVEGTSNPNLYWYRQAAGRGLQLLFYSVGIGQISSEVPQNLSASRPQDRQFILSSKKLLLSDSGFYLCASTGVANEKLFFGSGTQLSVL.

The chain is built from TRBV27 and TRBJ2-1; 8 bases align to TRBD1. Trimming took 6 bases from V and 9 from J; bases not matched to a gene: 4. CDR1 MNHEY and CDR2 SMNVEV come from the germline V gene (reference sequence). The CDR3 length is 12 residues. The DNA of the CDR3 is TGTGCCAGCAGCACAGGGGGAGGTGAGCAGTTCTTC. Residues: CASSTGGGEQFF.

This clone appeared a single time. The chain employs TRBV29-1 and TRBJ2-4; weak D call: TRBD2 (5 bases). The V and J ends lost 3 bases and 0 bases respectively, with 6 bases between them. The CDR3 extends over 13 amino acids. CDR1 and CDR2 from the germline V gene are SQVTM and ANQGSEA. This CDR3 reads CSVDGEAKNIQYF. CDR3 DNA sequence: TGCAGCGTTGACGGGGAAGCCAAAAACATTCAGTACTTC.

This clone was counted once. This chain links TRBV29-1 with TRBJ2-3; 7 bases fit TRBD1. V dropped 7 bases and J dropped 0; count of bases not matched to a gene: 13. CDR3 size: 16 residues. Germline V gives CDR1 SQVTM, CDR2 ANQGSEA. The CDR3 nucleotides read TGCAGCGCCTACTCCCGGGACAGTCCTAGCACAGATACGCAGTATTTT. It encodes CSAYSRDSPSTDTQYF.

This clone was picked up one time. The genes are TRBV5-4 and TRBJ2-7, with D perhaps matching TRBD2 (6 bases). The V end was cut by 0 bases, the J end by 6 bases, with 10 bases between. The CDR3 has 13 residues. Germline CDR1 SGHNT, CDR2 YYREEE (reference sequence). CDR3 bases: TGTGCCAGCAGCTTGGAACTAGCCTCCGAGCAGTACTTC. It translates to CASSLELASEQYF.

The J gene is TRBJ1-2, the V gene TRBV5-4; possibly TRBD1 for D (6 bases). V dropped 6 bases and J dropped 8 bases, with 11 bases sitting between them. This CDR3 region has 11 residues. Looked up from germline, CDR1 is SGHNT and CDR2 is YYREEE (reference sequence). The CDR3 sequence: CASMGGAGYTF. The CDR3 nucleotides read TGTGCCAGCATGGGGGGCGCGGGCTACACCTTC.

The CDR3 nucleotides read TGTGCCACCATTGTACGGACAGATACGCAGTATTTT. Its protein is CATIVRTDTQYF. The chain joins TRBV2 to TRBJ2-3, with unresolved D. V was pared by 10 bases and J by 3 bases, with 11 bases between. The CDR3 length is 12 residues. Germline V gene sequence: CDR1 SNHLY, CDR2 FYNNEI.

The V and J genes are TRBV9 and TRBJ2-3; D might be TRBD2 (5 bases). Germline lookup yields CDR1 SGDLS and CDR2 YYNGEE. This CDR3 spans 12 amino acids. Deletions cut 4 bases from V and 6 bases from J, with 9 bases between. This CDR3 is CASSQEVDTQYF. Written as DNA, the CDR3 is TGTGCCAGCAGCCAGGAGGTGGATACGCAGTATTTT.

The rearrangement joins TRBV5-6 to TRBJ2-7; D ambiguous. Trimming removed 3 bases at V and 4 bases at J, with 17 bases between. This CDR3 region has 15 residues. Germline V gene sequence: CDR1 SGHDT, CDR2 YYEEEE. In DNA form, the CDR3 reads TGTGCCAGCAGCTCCGAAGAATCCCCTGGATACGAGCAGTACTTC. It codes for CASSSEESPGYEQYF.

The rearrangement uses TRBV6-6 and TRBJ2-7; D remains ambiguous. V shed 7 bases and J shed 6 bases, with 19 bases lying between them. This CDR3 is built from 14 residues. Germline assignment: CDR1 MNHNY and CDR2 SVGAGI (reference sequence). The CDR3 reads CASNSGPLWAEQYF. CDR3 DNA: TGTGCCAGCAACTCTGGGCCGCTCTGGGCCGAGCAGTACTTC.

The chain uses TRBV4-3 and TRBJ2-1; D is uncertain. Germline V lookup: CDR1 LGHNA, CDR2 YSLEER. This CDR3 has 17 residues. The ends were cut back, 0 bases at V and 0 bases at J, with 12 bases in the middle. As DNA, the CDR3 is TGCGCCAGCAGCCAAGAGGGCGGTGAGAGCTCCTACAATGAGCAGTTCTTC. Translated: CASSQEGGESSYNEQFF.

The rearrangement joins TRBV28 to TRBJ1-5; 10 bases are a match to TRBD1. CDR1 MDHEN and CDR2 SYDVKM come from the germline V gene. J was trimmed by 5 bases and V by 6 bases; bases with no gene match: 4. The CDR3 sequence is 14 residues long. The CDR3 DNA sequence: TGTGCCAGCAGCCAGACAGGGGGCGATCAGCCCCAGCATTTT. This encodes CASSQTGGDQPQHF.

V gene TRBV9 combines with J gene TRBJ2-6; D remains ambiguous. The CDR3 has 16 amino acids. The V gene lost 2 bases and the J gene lost 0 bases, with 9 bases spanning the gap. Germline CDR1 and CDR2: SGDLS and YYNGEE. The chain's CDR3 is CASSVDGRSGANVLTF. In DNA, the CDR3 is TGTGCCAGCAGCGTCGACGGGCGCTCTGGGGCCAACGTCCTGACTTTC. The full variable domain, its missing parts supplied by reference TRBV9 and TRBJ2-6, is DSGVTQTPKHLITATGQRVTLRCSPRSGDLSVYWYQQSLDQGLQFLIQYYNGEERAKGNILERFSAQQFPDLHSELNLSSLELGDSALYFCASSVDGRSGANVLTFGAGSRLTVL.

The rearrangement joins TRBV29-1 to TRBJ2-2, with D possibly TRBD2 on 6 matching bases. V was pared by 6 bases and J by 3 bases, with 20 bases between. The germline CDR1 and CDR2 sequences are SQVTM and ANQGSEA. CDR3 length: 16 amino acids. For the CDR3, the DNA is TGCAGCGTCGCGCGGAGGGGTCCGAGGGACACCGGGGAGCTGTTTTTT. Protein sequence: CSVARRGPRDTGELFF.

The chain has TRBV4-2 and TRBJ2-3; a weak D match, TRBD2 (5 bases). This CDR3 is built from 15 residues. Between the trimmed V and J ends, which lost 1 base and 6 bases, there was a span of 14 bases. Germline V lookup: CDR1 LGHNA, CDR2 YNFKEQ. CDR3 DNA sequence: TGTGCCAGCAGCCAAGTCATCCGGGGATTCGATACGCAGTATTTT. It yields the protein CASSQVIRGFDTQYF.